This T cell receptor (beta chain) was sequenced during a study of cytomegalovirus exposure and HLA in healthy donors. Broader study findings: The study carried out a later analysis of TCR beta sequences. It associated some 18,000 of them with specific HLA alleles at a false discovery rate of 0.05.

Points on this clone: Antigen: not known.

The ends were cut back, 4 bases at V and 1 base at J, with 13 bases in the middle. CDR1 and CDR2 (germline): MGHRA, YSYEKL. This CDR3 spans 15 amino acids. The PCR ran on 60 Vbeta and 13 Jbeta primers. Sequencing was performed with immunoSEQ multiplex PCR; in TCRdb, only in-frame clones are kept and a portion is missing. The sample records more than 110,000 clones, roughly 80% being singletons. Sequenced sample: PBMCs. The sequence was obtained from a man aged 35-49 years in good health and CMV-seropositive. V gene TRBV4-1 combines with J gene TRBJ2-5; the D is unclear. The CDR3 here is CASSRIPGFQETQYF. The CDR3 DNA sequence: TGCGCCAGCAGCCGCATCCCCGGGTTCCAAGAGACCCAGTACTTC.